The 7 T cell receptor beta chains below all came from one sample that was sequenced in a study of blood T cell repertoires in COVID-19. Sequencing was performed with immunoSEQ multiplex PCR; in TCRdb, only in-frame clones are kept and a portion is missing. The sample includes about 150,000 clones, about 77% seen only once; the top ten take 4.2%. Sequencing was performed on peripheral blood. Receptor source: a man in his sixties with acute or convalescent COVID-19.

The V gene is TRBV7-2, the J gene TRBJ2-5; D is undetermined. V was pared by 1 base and J by 5 bases, with 8 bases between. CDR3 length: 13 amino acids. Looked up from germline, CDR1 is SGHTA and CDR2 is FQGNSA. The CDR3 nucleotides read TGTGCCAGCAGCTTAGTAACCGGGGAGACCCAGTACTTC. Translated: CASSLVTGETQYF.

This sequence joins TRBV2 and TRBJ1-6; 7 bases are shared with TRBD1. The length of the CDR3 is 16 residues. The V gene's germline CDR1 is SNHLY and CDR2 FYNNEI. With 1 base clipped from V and 5 bases from J, the junction kept 5 bases outside the gene matches. CDR3 nucleotide sequence: TGTGCCAGCAGTGAAGTCTCGACAGGGAATAATTCACCCCTCCACTTT. Residues: CASSEVSTGNNSPLHF.

J is TRBJ2-5 and V is TRBV24-1; 12 nucleotides agree with TRBD2. Germline V gene sequence: CDR1 KGHDR, CDR2 SFDVKD. V shed 4 bases and J 4 bases; nucleotides not matched to a gene: 6. This CDR3 has 16 amino acids. DNA of the CDR3: TGTGCCACCAGTGACTCGACTAGCGGGAGAGGAGAGACCCAGTACTTC. Translating gives CATSDSTSGRGETQYF.

J is TRBJ2-7 and V is TRBV15; a weak D match, TRBD2 (6 bases). The CDR3 runs 13 residues. In germline, CDR1 is LNHNV, CDR2 YYDKDF (reference sequence). V lost 4 bases and J lost 6, with 13 bases in between. The CDR3 here is CATSNQLEGEQYF. The CDR3, as DNA: TGTGCCACCAGCAACCAGCTGGAGGGCGAGCAGTACTTC.

The V gene is TRBV15, the J gene TRBJ2-1; 8 bases fit TRBD2. Germline loops: CDR1 LNHNV, CDR2 YYDKDF (reference sequence). The CDR3 sequence is 16 residues long. Trimming at V came to 0 bases and at J to 5 bases, leaving 6 bases not matched to a gene. As DNA, the CDR3 is TGTGCCACCAGCAGAGATTTTGGTAGCGGGAACAATGAGCAGTTCTTC. It is translated as CATSRDFGSGNNEQFF. The full variable domain, rest sourced from reference TRBV15 and TRBJ2-1, is DAMVIQNPRYQVTQFGKPVTLSCSQTLNHNVMYWYQQKSSQAPKLLFHYYDKDFNNEADTPDNFQSRRPNTSFCFLDIRSPGLGDTAMYLCATSRDFGSGNNEQFFGPGTRLTVL.

The J gene is TRBJ2-5, the V gene TRBV5-1; 9 nucleotides agree with TRBD2. Germline V gene sequence: CDR1 SGHRS, CDR2 YFSETQ. This CDR3 contains 14 residues. V dropped 4 bases and J dropped 1; count of bases not matched to a gene: 2. The CDR3 DNA sequence: TGCGCCAGCAGCACTAGCGGGCCCCAAGAGACCCAGTACTTC. It yields the protein CASSTSGPQETQYF.

This clone has only a few counts. The J gene is TRBJ1-5, the V gene TRBV6-5; D gene uncertain. This CDR3 has 14 amino acids. Germline values: CDR1 MNHEY, CDR2 SVGAGI. V lost 8 bases to trimming and J lost 0 bases, with 11 bases between them. Written as DNA, the CDR3 is TGTGCCAGCGGGAGGCCCCATAGCAATCAGCCCCAGCATTTT. It is translated as CASGRPHSNQPQHF.